This T cell receptor (beta chain) was identified in a study of cytomegalovirus exposure and HLA in healthy donors. General study findings and limits: TCR beta V- and J-gene trimming, according to a later analysis, was linked to a missense DCLRE1C variant. Sequencing depth across donors, presence/absence analyses assumed, was roughly uniform.

CDR1 is MNHEY, CDR2 SMNVEV, per germline (reference sequence). V shed 2 bases and J 6 bases; nucleotides not matched to a gene: 1. The CDR3 loop spans 13 amino acids. Notes on this clone: What it recognizes is unknown.

PCR used 60 Vbeta primers and 13 Jbeta primers. Sequenced by immunoSEQ multiplex PCR; TCRdb stores in-frame clones only, minus some. The sample includes 150,000 to 200,000 clones, around 72% of them seen just once. The genes are TRBV27 and TRBJ2-4, with 7 bases that match TRBD2. The sequence was obtained from a woman aged 40 to 49 in good health and CMV-seropositive. The specimen sequenced was PBMCs. Written as DNA, the CDR3 is TGTGCCAGCAGTTTAAGGGAGGGAAACATTCAGTACTTC. This gives the protein CASSLREGNIQYF.